The 24 T cell receptor beta chains given below trace back to one sample, sequenced in a study of control samples from healthy donors and cancer patients. Libraries were prepared by immunoSEQ multiplex PCR; TCRdb keeps only in-frame clonotypes and omits some of them. The sample includes tens of thousands of clones, about 90% of them seen just once. The sample was blood. The receptors shown here come from a woman aged 50 to 60 in good health.

The chain joins TRBV29-1 to TRBJ2-7, with 7 nucleotides matching TRBD1. In germline, CDR1 is SQVTM, CDR2 ANQGSEA. With V trimmed by 6 bases and J by 2 bases, 16 bases remained unmatched. This CDR3 comprises 16 residues. The CDR3 loop is CSVRSNRDSPPYEQYF. The CDR3 nucleotides read TGCAGCGTAAGATCAAACCGGGACAGCCCCCCCTACGAGCAGTACTTC.

The chain couples TRBV18 to TRBJ2-1; TRBD2 agrees at 11 bases. V trimming: 3 bases; J trimming: 9 bases; junction bases outside the gene matches: 13. Per the germline V gene, CDR1 is KGHSH and CDR2 is LQKENI. This CDR3 region has 17 residues. The CDR3 is CASSPQLAGESRLEQFF. The CDR3 bases are TGTGCCAGCTCACCGCAACTAGCGGGAGAAAGTCGGCTTGAGCAGTTCTTC.

The chain carries TRBV5-1 and TRBJ2-2; 7 bases map to TRBD1. The V gene end was trimmed by 2 bases and the J gene end by 1 base; junction bases not matched to a gene: 2. The CDR3 runs to 15 residues. Germline V CDR1 and CDR2: SGHRS, YFSETQ. Written as DNA, the CDR3 is TGCGCCAGCAGCTTACGGACAGGGAACACCGGGGAGCTGTTTTTT. Translating gives CASSLRTGNTGELFF.

The chain recombines TRBV5-1 with TRBJ2-7, with D tentatively TRBD1 (5 bases). The CDR3 totals 17 residues. The germline gives CDR1 SGHRS, CDR2 YFSETQ. V was shortened by 1 base and J by 2 bases, with 19 bases between the two germline ends. CDR3 DNA: TGCGCCAGCAGCTTGTCCAGGGTAGGAGACTCACCCTACGAGCAGTACTTC. Protein product: CASSLSRVGDSPYEQYF.

This sequence joins TRBV10-2 and TRBJ2-1, with TRBD2 identical over 9 bases. Germline trimming cut 3 bases from V and 5 bases from J; bases unmatched to any gene: 5. The CDR3 is 15 amino acids. Germline CDR1 is WSHSY and CDR2 is SAAADI. The CDR3 coding sequence is TGCGCCAGCAGTGACCCAGCGGGAGGCAACAATGAGCAGTTCTTC. It codes for CASSDPAGGNNEQFF.

This chain links TRBV6-5 with TRBJ1-2; D possibly corresponds to TRBD1 (5 bases). V lost 6 bases and J lost 3, with 17 bases in between. This CDR3 spans 15 amino acids. Germline V gene sequence: CDR1 MNHEY, CDR2 SVGAGI. DNA for the CDR3: TGTGCCAGCAGCCGCTGGAAAGGGGATGACTATGGCTACACCTTC. Translation gives CASSRWKGDDYGYTF.

The rearrangement links TRBV6-2 or TRBV6-3 to TRBJ2-1; 8 nucleotides match TRBD2. This CDR3 spans 16 amino acids. CDR1 is MNHEY and CDR2 is SVGEGT in the germline V gene. Trimming took 6 bases from V and 8 from J; bases not matched to a gene: 15. In nucleotides, the CDR3 is TGTGCCAGCAGCCGGTCGTGGCGGGAGGCCGGTGATGAGCAGTTCTTC. Amino acid sequence: CASSRSWREAGDEQFF.

The chain is built from TRBV6-6 and TRBJ2-1, with TRBD2 matching over 12 bases. Germline trimming cut 6 bases from V and 3 bases from J; bases unmatched to any gene: 6. The CDR3 has 16 residues. Germline V CDR1 and CDR2: MNHNY, SVGAGI (reference sequence). The CDR3 is CASRDPTSGGYNEQFF. The CDR3 bases are TGTGCCAGCAGGGACCCGACTAGCGGGGGCTACAATGAGCAGTTCTTC.

CDR3 amino acids: CASSLDQGASDEQFF. CDR3 nucleotides: TGTGCCAGCAGCTTAGATCAGGGGGCGAGCGATGAGCAGTTCTTC. The chain is built from TRBV11-2 and TRBJ2-1, with 8 bases aligning to TRBD1. Germline V gives CDR1 SGHAT, CDR2 FQNNGV. V dropped 0 bases and J dropped 8; count of bases not matched to a gene: 6. The CDR3 contains 15 residues.

The chain carries TRBV25-1 and TRBJ2-3; 9 positions agree with TRBD1. V lost 6 bases, J lost 3 bases, and 7 bases stayed unmatched. Per germline, CDR1 MGHDK and CDR2 SYGVNS. There are 15 residues in the CDR3. The CDR3 region is CASSRDRALTDTQYF. The CDR3 DNA is TGTGCCAGCAGCAGGGACAGGGCTTTAACAGATACGCAGTATTTT.

The V call is TRBV6-6, the J call TRBJ1-5; no clear D gene. CDR3 size: 13 residues. CDR1 is MNHNY and CDR2 is SVGAGI in the germline V gene (reference sequence). Trimming pared 8 bases from V and 0 bases from J, leaving 8 bases between. The CDR3 coding sequence is TGTGCCAGCGTCCCCCTTAGCAATCAGCCCCAGCATTTT. This codes for CASVPLSNQPQHF.

This clone turned up a few times. The chain uses TRBV6-5 and TRBJ2-3; D possibly corresponds to TRBD2 (6 bases). The CDR3 consists of 15 residues. CDR1 and CDR2 from the germline V gene are MNHEY and SVGAGI. V dropped 6 bases and J dropped 0 bases, with 13 bases sitting between them. CDR3 in amino acids: CASSRDSTSTDTQYF. As DNA, the CDR3 is TGTGCCAGCAGCCGGGACTCAACTAGCACAGATACGCAGTATTTT.

This clone was seen only once. The CDR3 loop is CAISPIQGNEQYF. The CDR3 bases are TGTGCCATCAGCCCGATACAGGGGAACGAGCAGTACTTC. The rearrangement uses TRBV10-3 and TRBJ2-7; 7 bases line up with TRBD1. Germline V gene sequence: CDR1 ENHRY, CDR2 SYGVKD. V shed 6 bases, J shed 5 bases, and the junction held 7 bases outside the gene matches. The CDR3 is 13 residues long.

This clone has just one count. The genes are TRBV12-3 or TRBV12-4 and TRBJ1-2, with 9 bases identical to TRBD1. This CDR3 region has 12 residues. Trimming at V came to 4 bases and at J to 12 bases, leaving 6 bases not matched to a gene. CDR3 in amino acids: CASSSLTGGNTF. In DNA form, the CDR3 reads TGTGCCAGCAGTTCTTTGACAGGGGGGAACACCTTC.

This clone was seen only a few times. The chain carries TRBV5-6 and TRBJ2-7, with D possibly being TRBD1 (5 bases). Deletions cut 1 base from V and 3 bases from J, with 8 bases between. This CDR3 contains 13 residues. Germline V gene sequence: CDR1 SGHDT, CDR2 YYEEEE. The CDR3 here is CASSLIRGYEQYF. In nucleotides, the CDR3 is TGTGCCAGCAGCTTGATAAGGGGCTACGAGCAGTACTTC.

The CDR3 nucleotides are TGTGCCTGGAGTGTACGGGGGACAGGGGGCTGGGGCTACACCTTC. This translates into CAWSVRGTGGWGYTF. J is TRBJ1-2 and V is TRBV30; TRBD1 matches 12 bases. J was trimmed by 8 bases and V by 0 bases; bases with no gene match: 7. This CDR3 is built from 15 residues. Germline V lookup: CDR1 GTSNPN, CDR2 SVGIG (reference sequence).

V and J are TRBV3-1 (or the pseudogene TRBV3-2) and TRBJ2-2; no clear D gene. Germline V gene lookup returns CDR1 LGHDT and CDR2 YNNKEL (reference sequence). Trimming removed 6 bases from V and 4 bases from J, with 24 bases in between. The CDR3 totals 18 residues. CDR3 region: CASSPKSPLQSGTGELFF. The CDR3 coding sequence is TGTGCCAGCAGTCCCAAGTCTCCCCTCCAATCGGGCACCGGGGAGCTGTTTTTT.

This CDR3 is CASSPAPADNEQFF. DNA of the CDR3: TGTGCCAGCAGCCCAGCCCCCGCAGACAATGAGCAGTTCTTC. The J gene is TRBJ2-1, the V gene TRBV7-2; D is ambiguous. The germline CDR1 and CDR2 sequences are SGHTA and FQGNSA. V gave up 5 bases and J gave up 5 bases, with 13 bases separating them. The CDR3 sequence is 14 residues long.

This clone has more than one count but fewer than ten. In DNA form, the CDR3 reads TGTGCCAGCAGCCAGGAGATCACCTACAATGAGCAGTTCTTC. Protein sequence: CASSQEITYNEQFF. The rearrangement uses TRBV3-1 (or the pseudogene TRBV3-2) and TRBJ2-1; no reliable D call. Germline CDR1 and CDR2: LGHDT and YNNKEL (reference sequence). The CDR3 has 14 amino acids. V lost 3 bases and J 2 bases, leaving 8 bases between the germline ends.

This clone was counted a single time. The gene calls are TRBV7-9 and TRBJ2-7, with D possibly being TRBD2 (7 bases). Per the germline V gene, CDR1 is SEHNR and CDR2 is FQNEAQ (reference sequence). Trimming shortened V by 2 bases and J by 0 bases, and 11 bases separated the two germline ends. The CDR3 covers 15 residues. This chain's CDR3 is CASSLMGGPSYEQYF. The CDR3 DNA sequence: TGTGCCAGCAGCTTAATGGGGGGGCCCTCCTACGAGCAGTACTTC.

CDR3 sequence reads: CASRTGMDTEAFF. The CDR3 bases are TGCGCCAGCAGAACAGGGATGGACACTGAAGCTTTCTTT. The chain links TRBV5-1 to TRBJ1-1, with D possibly TRBD1 on 6 matching bases. Germline CDR1 reads SGHRS; CDR2 reads YFSETQ. CDR3 length: 13 residues. V lost 5 bases, J lost 3 bases, and 11 bases lay in between.

For this clone: Germline and junction disagree at one end, which may indicate a read error. This same CDR3 is encoded by further DNA sequences in the sample. The CDR3 is CASTAGIITEAFF. DNA for the CDR3: TGCGCCAGCACGGCTGGCATAATCACTGAAGCTTTCTTT. The J gene is TRBJ1-1, the V gene TRBV6-5; D uncertain. CDR1 and CDR2 from the germline V gene are MNHEY and SVGAGI. The CDR3 contains 13 residues.

The rearrangement joins TRBV5-1 to TRBJ1-2, with no clear D. V was cut by 0 bases and J by 6 bases, with 9 bases left in between. CDR3 size: 13 residues. The germline CDR1 and CDR2 sequences are SGHRS and YFSETQ. CDR3 coding DNA: TGCGCCAGCAGCTTGGGTAGGAGGGATGGCTACACCTTC. Amino acids: CASSLGRRDGYTF.

This clone was seen only once. The gene calls are TRBV7-9 and TRBJ1-2; a weak D match, TRBD1 (6 bases). Germline V CDR1 and CDR2: SEHNR, FQNEAQ (reference sequence). The CDR3 runs 15 residues. Trimming cost V 1 base and J 4 bases, with 13 bases left between them. CDR3 sequence (DNA): TGTGCCAGCAGCTTAGAGGCCAGGGGCCCCTATGGCTACACCTTC. This gives the protein CASSLEARGPYGYTF.